This T cell receptor beta chain stems from a study of cytomegalovirus exposure and HLA in healthy donors. The PCR ran on 60 Vbeta and 13 Jbeta primers. This table comes from immunoSEQ multiplex PCR, and its TCRdb copy is limited to in-frame clones, with some not included. The data hold about 190,000 clones, with 81% observed a single time. After removal of 4 bases from V and 6 bases from J, the junction contained 10 bases not matched to a gene. CDR3 length: 16 amino acids. Germline values: CDR1 LGHNT, CDR2 FRNRAP. The chain combines TRBV12-5 with TRBJ2-2; 8 positions agree with TRBD1. The sequenced material came from PBMCs. The sequence came from a man aged 50-59 years in good health and CMV-seronegative. The CDR3 loop reads CASGSRQGSLSGELFF. In DNA, the CDR3 is TGTGCTAGTGGTTCTAGACAGGGGTCCCTTTCCGGGGAGCTGTTTTTT.